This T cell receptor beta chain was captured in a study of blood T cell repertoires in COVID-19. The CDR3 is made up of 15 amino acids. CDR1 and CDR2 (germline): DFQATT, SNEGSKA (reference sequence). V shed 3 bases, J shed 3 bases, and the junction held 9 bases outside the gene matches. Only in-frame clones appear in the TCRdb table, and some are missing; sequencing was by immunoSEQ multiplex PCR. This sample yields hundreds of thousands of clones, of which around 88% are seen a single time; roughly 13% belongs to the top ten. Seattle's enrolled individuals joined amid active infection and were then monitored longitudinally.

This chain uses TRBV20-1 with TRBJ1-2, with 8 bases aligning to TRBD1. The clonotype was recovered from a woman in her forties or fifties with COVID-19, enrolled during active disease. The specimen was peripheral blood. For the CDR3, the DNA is TGCAGTGCTAGTGGCAGGGGGCGCGGATACTATGGCTACACCTTC. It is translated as CSASGRGRGYYGYTF.